The sequence of this TCR beta chain was determined in a study of long-term antiretroviral therapy in people with HIV. Overall study results and limits: Absence of data on ART adherence, viral resistance or therapy changes was noted.

As concerns this clone: Its antigen remains unidentified.

Samples were assayed with immunoSEQ v3.0 at survey level. Profiled with immunoSEQ multiplex PCR; TCRdb holds only in-frame clones, not every one. Among some 20,000 clones listed, around four fifths were seen once. Per the germline V gene, CDR1 is MNHEY and CDR2 is SMNVEV (reference sequence). V shed 6 bases and J shed 4 bases, with 18 bases lying between them. The CDR3 is 15 residues long. The rearrangement links TRBV27 to TRBJ1-2, with D perhaps TRBD1 (6 bases). The TCR originated in a middle-aged woman with HIV. The source was unsorted PBMCs, collected at the start of antiretroviral therapy, before treatment. The CDR3 DNA reads TGTGCCAGCAGAGAGCCCCGGGACACGCTCTATGGCTACACCTTC. This gives the protein CASREPRDTLYGYTF.